The clone carrying this T cell receptor beta chain was observed a few times. Its antigen is unknown. The source of the sample is a study of blood T cells in healthy people across ages. Each sample provided at least 5.5 micrograms of extracted total RNA. Through a sample-barcoded 5' primer and a J-beta primer mix, a second PCR was run for roughly 7 to 11 cycles. Each cDNA was tagged by a template-switch adaptor containing 12 random nucleotides. TCRdb used MiXCR to reprocess the 5' RACE reads, holding one entry per CDR3 protein. The sample shows approximately 1.5 million distinct CDR3 sequences, under 55% of them seen only once. The ends were cut back, 1 base at V and 5 bases at J, with 6 bases in the middle. This CDR3 spans 13 amino acids. Germline CDR1 is LGHNA and CDR2 is YSLEER. The study, taken as a whole, reports: Diversity was higher, and naive CD4+ cells more numerous, in long-lived donors than in aged donors. Significant beta diversity loss was already apparent by age around 36, declining roughly linearly.

The sequencing input was blood. The clonotype originates from a woman aged 18-29 years in good health. The V call is TRBV4-3, the J call TRBJ2-4; D is perhaps TRBD1 (6 bases). Written as DNA, the CDR3 is TGCGCCAGCAGCCAAGGGACAGAAAACATTCAGTACTTC. Protein sequence: CASSQGTENIQYF.